This entry concerns a single T cell receptor (beta chain). Its antigen remains unidentified. The data originate from a study of T cell repertoires in cytomegalovirus infection. Study context: Used in the study were CMV epitopes, some recently identified and HLA-C-restricted, others well-studied and HLA-B-restricted. Public signatures in TCR beta pointed to CMV infection and matching HLA type. Findings and limits, study-wide: In two of eight donors, the top clonotype was HLA-C-restricted CMV-specific. Of the TCR beta families, the public ones yielded a cumulative frequency that identified carriers of CMV plus the relevant HLA.

TCRdb reprocessed the reads with MiXCR, giving one entry per CDR3 protein. The sample holds some 940,000 distinct CDR3 sequences, about a third seen once. Germline CDR1 MNHEY, CDR2 SVGEGT. The V end lost 7 bases, the J end lost 0 bases, and 13 bases lay between the germline ends. The length of the CDR3 is 15 residues. Sequencing used cultured CD8+ T cells from PBMCs, obtained from culture after CMV antigen stimulation. This chain joins TRBV6-2 or TRBV6-3 and TRBJ2-1; no firm D call. This TCR came from a human donor in good health (CMV status not recorded). Some clones in this sample may be carry-over from other donors' samples. The CDR3 loop reads CASKPNRSSYNEQFF. The DNA for the CDR3 is TGTGCCAGCAAACCCAACAGAAGCTCCTACAATGAGCAGTTCTTC.